This T cell receptor (beta chain) was documented in a study of technical replicates of blood from four donors. The germline gives CDR1 SGHAT, CDR2 FQNNGV. CDR3 length: 19 residues. The V gene end was trimmed by 0 bases and the J gene end by 5 bases; junction bases not matched to a gene: 11. Assay used: immunoSEQ multiplex PCR; TCRdb lists only in-frame clones, some missing. The table records around 63,000 clones, roughly 98% of them present only once. This clonotype was obtained from a human donor in good health. The V call is TRBV11-2, the J call TRBJ2-5; 14 nucleotides match TRBD2. The sequencing input was T cells isolated from PBMCs. CDR3 residues: CASSLDRLAGGPVDETQYF. DNA for the CDR3: TGTGCCAGCAGCTTAGACAGACTAGCGGGGGGGCCGGTTGATGAGACCCAGTACTTC.